The entry that follows covers one TCR beta chain sequence. The method was immunoSEQ multiplex PCR; TCRdb's version includes in-frame clones alone and lacks a portion of them. The sample includes 45,000 to 60,000 clones, around 31% of them seen just once. This sample stems from a study of tumour-infiltrating T cells in Burkitt lymphoma. The specimen was tumor tissue. The TCR comes from a human donor with Burkitt lymphoma.

As DNA, the CDR3 is TGTGCCTGGACCCCACCCCCCCTCTCAGGGGGTTCATACGAGCAGTACTTC. Protein sequence: CAWTPPPLSGGSYEQYF. The chain is built from TRBV30 and TRBJ2-7, with TRBD1 matching 7 bases. This CDR3 spans 17 amino acids. Trimming removed 4 bases from V and 4 bases from J; junction bases left unmatched: 19. Germline V gene lookup returns CDR1 GTSNPN and CDR2 SVGIG (reference sequence).